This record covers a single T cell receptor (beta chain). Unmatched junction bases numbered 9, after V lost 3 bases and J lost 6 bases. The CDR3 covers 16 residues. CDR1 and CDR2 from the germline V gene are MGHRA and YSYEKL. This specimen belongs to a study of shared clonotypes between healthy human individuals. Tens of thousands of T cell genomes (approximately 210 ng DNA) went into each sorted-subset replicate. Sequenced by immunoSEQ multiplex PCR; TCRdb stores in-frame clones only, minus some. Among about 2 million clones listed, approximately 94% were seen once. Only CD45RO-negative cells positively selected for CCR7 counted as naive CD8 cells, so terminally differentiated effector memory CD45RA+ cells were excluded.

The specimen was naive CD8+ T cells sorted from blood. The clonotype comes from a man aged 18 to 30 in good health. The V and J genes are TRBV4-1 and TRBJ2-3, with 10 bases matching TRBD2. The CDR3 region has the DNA TGCGCCAGCAGCCAGACGGCGAGCGGGGGGGCCGATACGCAGTATTTT. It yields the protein CASSQTASGGADTQYF.